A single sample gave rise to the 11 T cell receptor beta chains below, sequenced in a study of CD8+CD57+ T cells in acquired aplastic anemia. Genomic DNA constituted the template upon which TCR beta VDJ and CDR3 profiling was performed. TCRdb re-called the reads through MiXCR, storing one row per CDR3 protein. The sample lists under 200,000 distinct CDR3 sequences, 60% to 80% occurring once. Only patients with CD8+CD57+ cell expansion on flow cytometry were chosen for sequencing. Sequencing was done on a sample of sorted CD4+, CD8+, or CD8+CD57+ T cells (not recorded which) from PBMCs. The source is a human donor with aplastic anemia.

CDR3 DNA sequence: TGTGCCACCAGTGAACGAGAGACCCAGTACTTC. Protein: CATSERETQYF. The chain carries TRBV24-1 and TRBJ2-5; D unclear. The germline V and J ends were trimmed by 4 bases and 4 bases, with 3 bases remaining between them. The CDR3 has 11 residues. Germline CDR1 reads KGHDR; CDR2 reads SFDVKD.

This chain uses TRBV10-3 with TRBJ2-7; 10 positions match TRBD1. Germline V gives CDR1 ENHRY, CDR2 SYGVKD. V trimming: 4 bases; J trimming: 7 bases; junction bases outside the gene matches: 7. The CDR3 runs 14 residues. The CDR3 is CAISAEDRGREQYF. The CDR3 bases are TGTGCCATCAGTGCAGAAGACAGGGGGCGGGAGCAGTACTTC.

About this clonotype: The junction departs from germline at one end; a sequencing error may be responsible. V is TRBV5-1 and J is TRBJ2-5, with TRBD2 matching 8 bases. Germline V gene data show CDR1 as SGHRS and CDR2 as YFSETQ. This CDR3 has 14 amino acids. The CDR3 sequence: CASSVAGNQETQYF. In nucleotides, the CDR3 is TGTGCCAGCAGCGTAGCGGGGAACCAAGAGACCCAGTACTTC.

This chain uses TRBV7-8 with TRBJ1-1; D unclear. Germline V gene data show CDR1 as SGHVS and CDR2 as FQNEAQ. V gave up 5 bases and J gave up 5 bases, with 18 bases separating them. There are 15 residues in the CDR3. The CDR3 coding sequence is TGTGCCAGCAGCGCGCAAGAAGGGCTGTGGACTGAAGCTTTCTTT. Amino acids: CASSAQEGLWTEAFF. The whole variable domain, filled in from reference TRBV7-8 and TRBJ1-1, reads GAGVSQSPRYKVAKRGQDVALRCDPISGHVSLFWYQQALGQGPEFLTYFQNEAQLDKSGLPSDRFFAERPEGSVSTLKIQRTQQEDSAVYLCASSAQEGLWTEAFFGQGTRLTVV.

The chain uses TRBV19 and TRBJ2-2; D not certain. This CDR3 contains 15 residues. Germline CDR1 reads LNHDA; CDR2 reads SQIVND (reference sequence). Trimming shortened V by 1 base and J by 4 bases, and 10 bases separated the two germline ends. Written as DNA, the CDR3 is TGTGCCAGTAGTATAGCCGAAGCCCGCACCGGGGAGCTGTTTTTT. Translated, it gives CASSIAEARTGELFF.

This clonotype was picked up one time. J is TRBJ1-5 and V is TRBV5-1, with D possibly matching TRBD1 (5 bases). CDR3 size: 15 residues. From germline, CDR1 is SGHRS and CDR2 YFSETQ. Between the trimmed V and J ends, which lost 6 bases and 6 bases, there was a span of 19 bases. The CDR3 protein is CASKPGPEGTQPQHF. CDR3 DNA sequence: TGCGCCAGCAAACCGGGACCTGAGGGCACTCAGCCCCAGCATTTT.

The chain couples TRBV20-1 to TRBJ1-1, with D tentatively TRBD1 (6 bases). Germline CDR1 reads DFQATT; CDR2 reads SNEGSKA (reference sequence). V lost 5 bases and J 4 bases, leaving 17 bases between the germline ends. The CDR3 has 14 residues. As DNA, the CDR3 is TGCAGTGCTTTCCCCGCGGGGGGCATCACTGAAGCTTTCTTT. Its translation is CSAFPAGGITEAFF.

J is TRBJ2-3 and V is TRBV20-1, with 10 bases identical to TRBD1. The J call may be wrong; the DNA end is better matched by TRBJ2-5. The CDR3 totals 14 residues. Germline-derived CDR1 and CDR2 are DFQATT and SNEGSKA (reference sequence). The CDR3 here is CSARPGQGIETQYF. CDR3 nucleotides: TGCAGTGCTAGGCCGGGACAGGGGATTGAGACCCAGTACTTC.

The CDR3 region has the DNA TGTGCCAGCAGCCAGGGAGTCCCGGGACTTGAGTACGAGCAGTACTTC. It is translated as CASSQGVPGLEYEQYF. The V gene is TRBV7-2, the J gene TRBJ2-7; D is perhaps TRBD2 (6 bases). This CDR3 has 16 amino acids. V lost 5 bases, J lost 4 bases, and 21 bases lay in between. Germline values: CDR1 SGHTA, CDR2 FQGNSA.

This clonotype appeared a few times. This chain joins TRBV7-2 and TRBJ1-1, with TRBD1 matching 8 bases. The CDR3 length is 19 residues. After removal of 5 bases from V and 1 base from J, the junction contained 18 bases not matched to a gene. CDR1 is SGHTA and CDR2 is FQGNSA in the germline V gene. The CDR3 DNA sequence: TGTGCCAGCAGCCCACGTCTCCAGGACAGGGCGTTAGGGAACACTGAAGCTTTCTTT. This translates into CASSPRLQDRALGNTEAFF.

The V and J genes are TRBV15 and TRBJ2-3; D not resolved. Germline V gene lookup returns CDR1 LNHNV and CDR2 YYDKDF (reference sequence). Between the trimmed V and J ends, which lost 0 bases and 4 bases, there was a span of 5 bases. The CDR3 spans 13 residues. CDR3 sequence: CATSRDTPDTQYF. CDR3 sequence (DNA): TGTGCCACCAGCAGAGATACCCCAGATACGCAGTATTTT.